What follows is one T cell receptor (beta chain) and its context. Its specificity is not known. Primers used in a second PCR of about 6 to 12 cycles were a sample-barcoded 5' primer and a J-beta primer mix. TCRdb passed the 5' RACE reads through MiXCR, listing each CDR3 protein once. Here the sample spans about 2 million distinct CDR3 sequences, roughly 50% being singletons. The data were taken from a study of blood T cells in healthy people across ages. As for the study in general: Per two T cells, template switching captured roughly one barcoded beta molecule.

Regarding the study as a whole: Naive CD4+ cells and diversity were both higher in long-lived donors than in aged donors. Per million T cells, the diversity of TCR beta decreased roughly linearly as age advanced.

V shed 10 bases and J shed 7 bases, with 16 bases lying between them. The CDR3 length is 12 residues. The sequenced material came from blood. This TCR came from a woman aged 40-49 years in good health. The V gene is TRBV12-3 or TRBV12-4, the J gene TRBJ1-1; unclear D gene. In nucleotides, the CDR3 is TGTGCCATCACCCGGGCCGTCGGTGAAGCTTTCTTT. Residues: CAITRAVGEAFF.